This T cell receptor beta chain was documented in a study of T cell clonality in common variable immunodeficiency. General study points: Shared TCRbeta clones were fewer between CVID subjects than controls. CVID subjects showed higher TCRbeta clonality than healthy controls.

In germline, CDR1 is LGHNA, CDR2 YNFKEQ. The CDR3 has 16 residues. Most patients and controls had Caucasian heritage. This clone was counted many times. The target antigen is unknown. One junction end disagrees with the germline gene, perhaps due to a read error. The read halts 3 residues ahead of the CDR3 end, with the missing end drawn from the germline J gene. Control and CVID samples contributed equal amounts of genomic DNA. The assay was immunoSEQ multiplex PCR, and TCRdb's table has in-frame clones only and misses some. The sample holds 80,000 or so clones, and no clone turns up only once. The receptor was isolated from a person aged 18 to 75 in good health. The specimen was peripheral blood mononuclear cells. This chain connects TRBV4-2 to TRBJ2-1; D is possibly TRBD1 (5 bases). The sequenced CDR3 bases are TGCGCCAGCAGCCAAGTAGCAGGGTCGGCCTACAATGAG. Protein: CASSQVAGSAYNE. The CDR3, in full, reads CASSQVAGSAYNEQFF.